This T cell receptor beta chain was recovered during a study of T-cell memory formation after mild COVID-19 (dated by TCRdb to the early 2020s). General notes on the study: TCR sequence clusters from the two donors were found to be largely donor specific. The cohort was made up of two young adult volunteers, one female and one male, who were previously healthy. T-cell clones expanding and contracting after mild COVID-19 in a couple of donors were tracked by longitudinal TCRalpha and TCRbeta repertoire sequencing. The investigation overall reported the following: Contracting CD4+ clones were found mainly in CM and EM memory subsets, while CD8+ clones were enriched in EMRA. Balanced CD4/CD8 phenotypes were observed for clones contracting from day 15 to 85, whereas a bias towards CD4+ was observed for a second wave of clones expanding from day 15 to 37. Some responding clones were detected in pre-infection memory, suggesting pre-existing cross-reactive memory T cells joined the SARS-CoV-2 response. Only a couple of mild cases were covered by the study, and larger cohorts that include severe cases with pre-infection samples were considered necessary. SARS-CoV-2 specificity of the second-wave clones peaking on day 37 was not confirmed.

PBMCs were isolated by Ficoll-Paque density gradient centrifugation. This clonotype was observed a handful of times. Its antigen remains unidentified. No quality values exist for individual bases; no much larger clone is one base distant. TCRdb names Illumina NovaSeq 6000 as the instrument used. TCRalpha and TCRbeta cDNA libraries were built by 5'RACE with constant-segment primers, adding sample barcodes and unique molecular identifiers. RNA was extracted from every sample with Trizol reagent. The libraries were amplified in two PCR steps, and the second step added a second sample barcode and Illumina TruSeq adapters. Libraries were sequenced on an Illumina NovaSeq with 2 x 150 bp paired-end reads. The authors' pipeline ran thus. Reads were demultiplexed and collapsed into UMI-guided consensus sequences with migec v1.2.7. Using mixcr v2.1.11, UMI consensuses were aligned to TRA and TRB V and J templates and then assembled into clonotypes. Clonotypes were classified as expanded or contracted when called significant by both edgeR and NoisET, with noise models trained on biological replicates. For edgeR calls, the thresholds were a false discovery rate-adjusted p below 0.01 and a log2 fold-change of 1. As an exploratory analysis of dynamics, max-normalized trajectories of the 1000 most abundant clonotypes were examined with PCA combined with hierarchical clustering. Separately sequenced CD4+ and CD8+ repertoires were used to assign the CD4 or CD8 phenotype of responding clones. TCRdb passed the public sequencing reads through fastp at Q25 and MiXCR, retaining productive beta sequences. Rows matching on CDR3 protein sequence are summarized as one entry with the most common DNA and genes. The authors' filters were not applied to this entry. Counted in this sample were 65,000 to 95,000 distinct CDR3 sequences; 10% to 15% of them appeared once. The biggest ten clones account for 41% of the sample.

Sequenced: PBMCs or a T cell subset sorted from them (not recorded which). The receptor was derived from a man in his late teens or twenties who had mild COVID-19 (a few samples of this study predate the infection). The sample titles of this study are shuffled in the database, so cell type and time point are left out; the donor was told from shared clones.

DNA sequence: TGTGCCAGCAGCCAAGAACTCCCAAAGATTCAGTACTTC. This encodes CASSQELPKIQYF. The V and J segments used are TRBV4-2 and TRBJ2-4; confidence is insufficient to name the D gene. Trimming costs V 0 bases and J 10 bases, and their ends lie 10 bases apart. CDR1 and CDR2, looked up from the germline V gene, are LGHNA and YNFKEQ. Including the terminal cysteine and phenylalanine, the CDR3 comprises 13 residues. CDR3 DNA is the only sequence kept; it has 39 bases, read in frame from the first base.